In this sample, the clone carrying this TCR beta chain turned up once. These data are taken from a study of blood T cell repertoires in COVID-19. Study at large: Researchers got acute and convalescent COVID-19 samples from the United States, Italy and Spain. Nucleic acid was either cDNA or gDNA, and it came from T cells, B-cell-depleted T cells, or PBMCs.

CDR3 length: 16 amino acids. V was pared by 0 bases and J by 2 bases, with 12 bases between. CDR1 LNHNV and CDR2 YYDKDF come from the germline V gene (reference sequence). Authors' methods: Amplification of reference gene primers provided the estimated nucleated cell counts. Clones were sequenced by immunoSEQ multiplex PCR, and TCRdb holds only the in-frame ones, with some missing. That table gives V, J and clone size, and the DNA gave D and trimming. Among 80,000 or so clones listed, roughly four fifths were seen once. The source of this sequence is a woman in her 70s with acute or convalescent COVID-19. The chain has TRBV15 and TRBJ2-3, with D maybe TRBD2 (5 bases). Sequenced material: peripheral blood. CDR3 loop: CATSRDLGAVTDTQYF. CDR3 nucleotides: TGTGCCACCAGCAGAGATCTGGGAGCGGTCACAGATACGCAGTATTTT.